This record concerns one T cell receptor (beta chain) sequence. This CDR3 comprises 15 residues. Trimming took 1 base from V and 5 from J; bases not matched to a gene: 4. CDR1 SEHNR and CDR2 FQNEAQ come from the germline V gene (reference sequence). Sequencing was performed with immunoSEQ multiplex PCR; in TCRdb, only in-frame clones are kept and a portion is missing. The data show 200,000 or so clones, approximately 79% seen once. These data are taken from a study of blood T cell repertoires in COVID-19. The sample comprised peripheral blood. This TCR was sampled from a man between 60 and 70 years old with active or convalescent COVID-19. The chain recombines TRBV7-9 with TRBJ2-1, with 8 bases identical to TRBD2. Here the CDR3 reads CASSLVAGRNNEQFF. The CDR3 DNA reads as TGTGCCAGCAGCTTAGTAGCGGGACGTAACAATGAGCAGTTCTTC.